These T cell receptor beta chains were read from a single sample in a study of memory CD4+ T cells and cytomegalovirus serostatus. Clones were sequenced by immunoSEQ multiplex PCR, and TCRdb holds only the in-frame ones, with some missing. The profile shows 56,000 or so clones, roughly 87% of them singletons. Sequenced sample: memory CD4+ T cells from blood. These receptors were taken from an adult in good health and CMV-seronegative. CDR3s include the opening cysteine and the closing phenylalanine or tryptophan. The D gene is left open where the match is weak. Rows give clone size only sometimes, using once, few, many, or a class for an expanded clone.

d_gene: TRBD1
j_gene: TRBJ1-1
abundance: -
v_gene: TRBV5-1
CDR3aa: CASSQLAGTVNTEAFF
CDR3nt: TGCGCCAGCAGCCAATTGGCAGGGACAGTGAACACTGAAGCTTTCTTT

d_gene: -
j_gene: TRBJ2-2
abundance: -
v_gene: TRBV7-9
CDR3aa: CASSPPGSGELFF
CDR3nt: TGTGCCAGCAGCCCTCCAGGGTCCGGGGAGCTGTTTTTT

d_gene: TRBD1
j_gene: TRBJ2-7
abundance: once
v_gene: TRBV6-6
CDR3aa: CASSQHRGQGTYEQYF
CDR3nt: TGTGCCAGCAGTCAGCACCGGGGACAGGGAACCTACGAGCAGTACTTC

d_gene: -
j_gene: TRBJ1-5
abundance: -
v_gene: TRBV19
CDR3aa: CASSIGKALYSNQPQHF
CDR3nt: TGTGCCAGTAGTATTGGAAAAGCCTTATATAGCAATCAGCCCCAGCATTTT

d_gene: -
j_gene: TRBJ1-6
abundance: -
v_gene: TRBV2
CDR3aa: CASSTTRRTANSPLHF
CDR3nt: TGTGCCAGCAGTACTACCCGCCGGACAGCGAATTCACCCCTCCACTTT

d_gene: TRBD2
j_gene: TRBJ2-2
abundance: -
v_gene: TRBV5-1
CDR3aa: CASTGGYLTGELFF
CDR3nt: TGCGCCAGCACGGGAGGGTACCTCACCGGGGAGCTGTTTTTT

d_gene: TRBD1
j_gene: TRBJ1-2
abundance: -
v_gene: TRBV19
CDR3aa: CASSSPGQGDYGYTF
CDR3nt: TGTGCCAGTAGTTCTCCGGGACAGGGGGACTATGGCTACACCTTC

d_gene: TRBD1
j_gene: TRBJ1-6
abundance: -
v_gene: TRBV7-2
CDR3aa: CASSERQGTYSPLHF
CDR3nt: TGTGCCAGCAGCGAGCGACAGGGAACATACTCACCCCTCCACTTT

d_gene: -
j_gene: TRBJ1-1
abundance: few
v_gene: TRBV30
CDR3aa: CAWGQMNTEAFF
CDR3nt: TGTGCCTGGGGACAGATGAACACTGAAGCTTTCTTT

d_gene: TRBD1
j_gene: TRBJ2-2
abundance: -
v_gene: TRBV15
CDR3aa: CATNRDRDTGELFF
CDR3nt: TGTGCCACCAACCGGGACAGGGACACCGGGGAGCTGTTTTTT

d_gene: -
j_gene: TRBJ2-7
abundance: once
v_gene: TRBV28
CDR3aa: CASSSTGTASYEQYF
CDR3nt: TGTGCCAGCAGTTCTACAGGGACCGCCTCCTACGAGCAGTACTTC

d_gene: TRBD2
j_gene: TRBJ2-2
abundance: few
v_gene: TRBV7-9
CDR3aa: CASSKGLGFGELFF
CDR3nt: TGTGCCAGCAGCAAGGGACTAGGGTTCGGGGAGCTGTTTTTT

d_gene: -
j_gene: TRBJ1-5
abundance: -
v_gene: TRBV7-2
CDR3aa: CASSSQGNQPQHF
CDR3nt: TGTGCCAGCAGCTCCCAGGGGAATCAGCCCCAGCATTTT

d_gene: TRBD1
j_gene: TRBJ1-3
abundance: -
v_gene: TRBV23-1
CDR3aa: CASSQSSRDRDGNTIYF
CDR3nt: TGCGCCAGCAGTCAATCGTCCCGGGACAGGGATGGGAACACCATATATTTT

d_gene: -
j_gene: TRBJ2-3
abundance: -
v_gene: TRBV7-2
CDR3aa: CASGTGTFRTDTQYF
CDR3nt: TGTGCCAGCGGGACGGGGACCTTCCGCACAGATACGCAGTATTTT

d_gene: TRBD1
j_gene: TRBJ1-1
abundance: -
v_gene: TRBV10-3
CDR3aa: CAINRGTVNTEAFF
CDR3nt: TGTGCCATCAATCGTGGGACAGTGAACACTGAAGCTTTCTTT

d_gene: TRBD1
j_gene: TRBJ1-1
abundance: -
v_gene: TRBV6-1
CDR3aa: CAISESGDRANTEAFF
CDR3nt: TGTGCCATCAGTGAGTCCGGGGACAGAGCTAACACTGAAGCTTTCTTT

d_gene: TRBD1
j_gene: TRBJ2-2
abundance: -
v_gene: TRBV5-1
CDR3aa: CASMWTGTNTGELFF
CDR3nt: TGCGCCAGCATGTGGACAGGAACGAACACCGGGGAGCTGTTTTTT

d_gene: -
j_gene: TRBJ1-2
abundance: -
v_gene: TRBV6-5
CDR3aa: CASSYPFRSGGGYTF
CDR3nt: TGTGCCAGCAGTTACCCCTTCCGATCCGGGGGAGGCTACACCTTC

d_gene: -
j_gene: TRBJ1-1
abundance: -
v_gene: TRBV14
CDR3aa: CASSQDPRRGEAFF
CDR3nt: TGTGCCAGCAGCCAAGATCCCAGGCGGGGGGAAGCTTTCTTT

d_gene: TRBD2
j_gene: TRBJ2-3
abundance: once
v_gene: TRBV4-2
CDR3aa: CASSQEGGGGAADTQYF
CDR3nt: TGTGCCAGCAGCCAAGAGGGTGGCGGGGGGGCCGCTGATACGCAGTATTTT

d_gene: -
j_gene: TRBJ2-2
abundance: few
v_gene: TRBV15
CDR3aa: CATSRDMGTGELFF
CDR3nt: TGTGCCACCAGCAGAGATATGGGAACCGGGGAGCTGTTTTTT

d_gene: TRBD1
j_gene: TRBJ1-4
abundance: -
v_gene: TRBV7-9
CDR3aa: CASSPTGFEKLFF
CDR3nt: TGTGCCAGCAGCCCGACAGGGTTCGAAAAACTGTTTTTT

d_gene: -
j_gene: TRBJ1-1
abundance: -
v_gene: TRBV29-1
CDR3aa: CSVEGRGKTEAFF
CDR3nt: TGCAGCGTTGAGGGTAGGGGGAAAACTGAAGCTTTCTTT

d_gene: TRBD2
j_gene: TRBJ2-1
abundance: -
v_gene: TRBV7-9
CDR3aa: CASILLGGLAGLGNEQFF
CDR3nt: TGTGCCAGCATTCTTCTGGGGGGACTAGCGGGCCTTGGGAATGAGCAGTTCTTC

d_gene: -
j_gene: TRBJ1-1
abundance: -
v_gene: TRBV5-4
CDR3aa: CASSLEASLMGAEAFF
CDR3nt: TGTGCCAGCAGCTTGGAAGCCAGTTTAATGGGCGCTGAAGCTTTCTTT

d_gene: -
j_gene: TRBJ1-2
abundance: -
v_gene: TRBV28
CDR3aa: CASSLSGGLHGYTF
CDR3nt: TGTGCCAGCAGTCTTTCGGGAGGGCTCCATGGCTACACCTTC

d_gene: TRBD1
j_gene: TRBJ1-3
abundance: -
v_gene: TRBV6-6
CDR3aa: CASRDTGGGNTIYF
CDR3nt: TGTGCCAGCAGAGATACAGGGGGCGGAAACACCATATATTTT

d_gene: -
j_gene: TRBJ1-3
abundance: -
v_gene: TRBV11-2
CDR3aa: CASRLTQTGTIYF
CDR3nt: TGTGCCAGCAGGCTTACCCAAACCGGCACCATATATTTT